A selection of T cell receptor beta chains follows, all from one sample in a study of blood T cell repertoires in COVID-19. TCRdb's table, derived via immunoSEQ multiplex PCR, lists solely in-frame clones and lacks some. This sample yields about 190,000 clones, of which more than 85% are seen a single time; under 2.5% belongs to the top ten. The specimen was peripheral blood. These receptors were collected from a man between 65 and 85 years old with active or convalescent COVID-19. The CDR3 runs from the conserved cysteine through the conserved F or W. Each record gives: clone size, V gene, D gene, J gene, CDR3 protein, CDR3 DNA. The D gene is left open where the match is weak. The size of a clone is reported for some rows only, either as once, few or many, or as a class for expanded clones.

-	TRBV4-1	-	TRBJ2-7	CASSPGESSYEQYF	TGCGCCAGCAGCCCTGGAGAGAGCTCCTACGAGCAGTACTTC
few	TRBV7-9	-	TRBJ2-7	CASSFLGDYEQYF	TGTGCCAGCAGTTTCCTCGGGGACTACGAGCAGTACTTC
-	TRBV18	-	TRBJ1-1	CASSAVFGGQNTEAFF	TGTGCCAGCTCCGCCGTCTTTGGGGGCCAGAACACTGAAGCTTTCTTT
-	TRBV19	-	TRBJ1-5	CASSILDRRLVLIQPQHF	TGTGCCAGTAGTATTTTAGACAGGAGGCTAGTATTGATTCAGCCCCAGCATTTT
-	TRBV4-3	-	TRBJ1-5	CASSQDHGGGQPQHF	TGCGCCAGCAGCCAAGATCATGGGGGAGGGCAGCCCCAGCATTTT
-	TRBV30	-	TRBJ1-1	CARRGERGTEAFF	TGTGCCCGACGGGGAGAGAGGGGGACTGAAGCTTTCTTT
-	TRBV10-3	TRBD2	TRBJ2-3	CAISSGLAGAGDTQYF	TGTGCCATCAGCTCTGGACTAGCGGGAGCGGGAGATACGCAGTATTTT
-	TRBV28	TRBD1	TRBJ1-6	CASRPGGRDNSPLHF	TGTGCCAGCCGTCCAGGGGGTAGGGATAATTCACCCCTCCACTTT
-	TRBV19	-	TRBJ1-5	CASSQGSTPRNQPQHF	TGTGCCAGTAGCCAGGGGTCGACACCTCGCAATCAGCCCCAGCATTTT
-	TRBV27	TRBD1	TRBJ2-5	CASSFGDRGLKTQYF	TGTGCCAGCAGTTTTGGGGACAGGGGGCTAAAGACCCAGTACTTC
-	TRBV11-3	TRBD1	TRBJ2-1	CASSTDRVPYNEQFF	TGTGCCAGCAGCACGGACAGGGTCCCCTACAATGAGCAGTTCTTC
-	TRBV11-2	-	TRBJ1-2	CASSRTTGTSFGLTF	TGTGCCAGCAGCCGTACAACCGGGACAAGCTTTGGCTTAACCTTC
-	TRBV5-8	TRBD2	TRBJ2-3	CASSRLAGGSAKLTDTQYF	TGTGCCAGCAGCCGACTAGCGGGGGGGTCAGCAAAACTGACAGATACGCAGTATTTT
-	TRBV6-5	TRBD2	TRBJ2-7	CASSPAGGPSYEQYF	TGTGCCAGCAGCCCCGCGGGGGGTCCTTCCTACGAGCAGTACTTC
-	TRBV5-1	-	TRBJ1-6	CASTRGDNSPLHF	TGCGCCAGCACCCGGGGAGATAATTCACCCCTCCACTTT
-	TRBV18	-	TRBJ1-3	CASSPLRADTGNTIYF	TGTGCCAGCTCTCCCTTAAGAGCCGATACAGGGAACACCATATATTTT
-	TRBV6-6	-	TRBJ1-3	CASGSLAKSSGNTIYF	TGTGCCAGCGGGTCATTAGCGAAGAGCTCTGGAAACACCATATATTTT
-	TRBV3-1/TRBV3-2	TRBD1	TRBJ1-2	CASSNIRQGAVGVDGYTF	TGTGCCAGCAGCAATATACGACAGGGGGCAGTTGGAGTGGATGGCTACACCTTC
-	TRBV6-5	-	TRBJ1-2	CASSRVTGGGYGYTF	TGTGCCAGCAGCCGGGTGACGGGGGGCGGCTATGGCTACACCTTC
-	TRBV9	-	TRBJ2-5	CASSVDNQETQYF	TGTGCCAGCAGCGTAGATAACCAAGAGACCCAGTACTTC
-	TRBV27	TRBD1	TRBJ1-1	CASSLGRGDTEAFF	TGTGCCAGCAGTTTGGGCAGGGGGGACACTGAAGCTTTCTTT
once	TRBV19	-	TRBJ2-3	CASSAPYSDTQYF	TGTGCCAGTAGTGCCCCCTACAGCGATACGCAGTATTTT
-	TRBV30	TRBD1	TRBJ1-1	CAWSGQEEAFF	TGTGCCTGGAGCGGACAGGAGGAAGCTTTCTTT
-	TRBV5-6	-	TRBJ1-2	CASSFDEGYGYTF	TGTGCCAGCAGCTTCGACGAGGGCTATGGCTACACCTTC
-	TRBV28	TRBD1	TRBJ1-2	CASSPLSHRGNGYTF	TGTGCCAGCAGTCCCCTCTCCCACAGGGGGAATGGCTACACCTTC
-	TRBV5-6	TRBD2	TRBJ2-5	CASSVSSGGAQETQYF	TGTGCCAGCAGCGTATCTAGCGGGGGAGCCCAAGAGACCCAGTACTTC
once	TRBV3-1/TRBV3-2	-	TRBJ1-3	CASSQDQGNTIYF	TGTGCCAGCAGCCAAGATCAGGGAAACACCATATATTTT
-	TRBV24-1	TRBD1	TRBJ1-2	CATSDLGQGSGYTF	TGTGCCACCAGTGATTTGGGACAGGGGAGTGGCTACACCTTC
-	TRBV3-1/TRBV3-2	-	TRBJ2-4	CARLNGTPVAKNIQYF	TGTGCCAGACTCAACGGGACACCGGTAGCCAAAAACATTCAGTACTTC
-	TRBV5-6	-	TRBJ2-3	CASSLADDTQYF	TGTGCCAGCAGCCTAGCAGACGATACGCAGTATTTT
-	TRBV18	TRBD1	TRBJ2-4	CASSPTGVSFGKNIQYF	TGTGCCAGCTCACCTACAGGGGTATCCTTTGGCAAAAACATTCAGTACTTC
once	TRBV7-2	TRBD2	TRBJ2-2	CASSPGTSGRTISGELFF	TGTGCCAGCAGCCCCGGGACTAGCGGGAGGACAATATCCGGGGAGCTGTTTTTT